A selection of T cell receptor beta chains follows, all from one sample in a study of neurological immune-mediated disorders. MiXCR, run by TCRdb on the 5' RACE reads, gives a single entry per CDR3 protein. Among around 37,000 distinct CDR3 sequences listed, around 10% were seen once. The sequenced sample was PBMCs. Receptors were obtained from a man aged 60 to 75 with HTLV-1-associated myelopathy (HAM/TSP). Each CDR3 is given with its conserved first and last residue. D genes are given only for firm matches. Clone size is given for some rows only: seen once, a few or many times, or a class if the clone is expanded.

. | TRBJ2-1 | TRBV5-1 | many | TGCGCCAGCAGCCTCCGGGACACGGGGTATGAGCAGTTCTTC | CASSLRDTGYEQFF
. | TRBJ1-2 | TRBV27 | many | TGTGCCAGCAGTTTATGGGCATTGGACAGATCTTTCAACTATGGCTACACCTTC | CASSLWALDRSFNYGYTF
. | TRBJ1-5 | TRBV20-1 | many | TGCAGTGCTAGAGATGGGTCGGGGGGTCAGCCCCAGCATTTT | CSARDGSGGQPQHF
TRBD2 | TRBJ2-7 | TRBV7-9 | many | TGTGCCAGCAGCCCAGCGGGAACCTACGAGCAGTACTTC | CASSPAGTYEQYF
. | TRBJ1-1 | TRBV12-3/TRBV12-4 | few | TGTGCCAGCAGCCTAGGGGGGGGGGCCTTGAACACTGAAGCTTTCTTT | CASSLGGGALNTEAFF
TRBD2 | TRBJ2-6 | TRBV20-1 | many | TGCAGTGTTCCGGGACTAGCTAACGGGGCCAACGTCCTGACTTTC | CSVPGLANGANVLTF
. | TRBJ2-1 | TRBV20-1 | many | TGCAGTGCTGGAGGCGGGATAGGTGAGCAGTTCTTC | CSAGGGIGEQFF
. | TRBJ1-2 | TRBV20-1 | many | TGCAGTGTCCCTCTTACAGCTAACTATGGCTACACCTTC | CSVPLTANYGYTF
TRBD1 | TRBJ1-1 | TRBV5-1 | many | TGCGCCAGCAGCTTGGAGGGACAGTTCGCCACTGAAGCTTTCTTT | CASSLEGQFATEAFF
. | TRBJ2-5 | TRBV13 | many | TGTGCCAGCAGCTTGGGCCACCGGGAGACCCAGTACTTC | CASSLGHRETQYF
. | TRBJ2-3 | TRBV5-6 | many | TGTGCCAGCAGCTTGGACGTAGATACGCAGTATTTT | CASSLDVDTQYF
. | TRBJ2-7 | TRBV20-1 | many | TGCAGTGCTAGGCCTAGCGGAGGGGGCTCCTACGAGCAGTACTTC | CSARPSGGGSYEQYF
TRBD1 | TRBJ1-1 | TRBV5-1 | many | TGCGCCAGCAGCCTAGCGAGGGACAGGGGGCAATTGAGCACTGAAGCTTTCTTT | CASSLARDRGQLSTEAFF
. | TRBJ2-7 | TRBV7-2 | many | TGTGCCAGCAGCTCAGGGACACATAACGAGCAGTACTTC | CASSSGTHNEQYF
. | TRBJ2-1 | TRBV4-1 | . | TGCGCCAGCAGCCAAGTACCTGCACCGAGCTCCTACAATGAGCAGTTCTTC | CASSQVPAPSSYNEQFF
TRBD1 | TRBJ2-7 | TRBV30 | many | TGTGCCTGGAGTCAGGGGGCCTTCTCATACGAGCAGTACTTC | CAWSQGAFSYEQYF
TRBD1 | TRBJ2-3 | TRBV6-5 | many | TGTGCCAGCAGTGTACAGGGGTCCCCCACAGATACGCAGTATTTT | CASSVQGSPTDTQYF
TRBD1 | TRBJ2-1 | TRBV12-5 | medium-sized | TGTGCTAGTGGTTTGACAGGGGGCAATGAGCAGTTCTTC | CASGLTGGNEQFF
TRBD1 | TRBJ2-1 | TRBV7-8 | many | TGTGCCAGCAGCTCGACGGTGGCCGGGACAGGGGTAATTGAGCAGTTCTTC | CASSSTVAGTGVIEQFF
. | TRBJ1-1 | TRBV20-1 | many | TGCAGTGGTAGTGAGGACAGGAACACTGAAGCTTTCTTT | CSGSEDRNTEAFF
TRBD1 | TRBJ2-5 | TRBV7-3 | many | TGTGCCAGCAGCCAGACAGGGGCTGGGGGAGAGACCCAGTACTTC | CASSQTGAGGETQYF
. | TRBJ2-5 | TRBV20-1 | many | TGCGGAACGAGGACGCAAGAGACCCAGTACTTC | CGTRTQETQYF
. | TRBJ2-7 | TRBV28 | many | TGTGCCAGCGGGGGAACCTACGAGCAGTACTTC | CASGGTYEQYF
. | TRBJ2-1 | TRBV5-1 | many | TGCGCCAGCAGCGAAGGGGTCAGTGAGCAGTTCTTC | CASSEGVSEQFF
TRBD2 | TRBJ2-3 | TRBV7-2 | many | TGTGCCAGCAGCTTACCGGGACTAGCGGGAGGACCAGATACGCAGTATTTT | CASSLPGLAGGPDTQYF
. | TRBJ2-1 | TRBV20-1 | many | TGCAGTGCTAGTGTGGGAAGGGGCGGGGGCGTCTACAATGAGCAGTTCTTC | CSASVGRGGGVYNEQFF
. | TRBJ1-1 | TRBV4-1 | many | TGCGCCAGCAGCCAAGATCTCCTGGGGGGCGTTTGGACTGAAGCTTTCTTT | CASSQDLLGGVWTEAFF
. | TRBJ2-2 | TRBV6-6 | . | TGTGCCAGCATCACTACCGGGGAGCTGTTTTTT | CASITTGELFF
. | TRBJ1-5 | TRBV10-3 | many | TGTGCCATCAGTGAGGGCAACAATCAGCCCCAGCATTTT | CAISEGNNQPQHF
TRBD1 | TRBJ2-1 | TRBV7-6 | many | TGTGCCAGCAGCTTAGAGGGACAGGGTCTGGGAGAGCAGTTCTTC | CASSLEGQGLGEQFF
. | TRBJ1-3 | TRBV5-1 | many | TGCGCCAGCAATTGGGGAAGCTCTGGAAACACCATATATTTT | CASNWGSSGNTIYF
. | TRBJ2-1 | TRBV20-1 | many | TGCAGTGCTAGGCGCCCGGGGCGGAACAATGAGCAGTTCTTC | CSARRPGRNNEQFF
. | TRBJ2-1 | TRBV5-1 | many | TGCGCCAGCAGCTTGGTCCTTACAGGGGGGGCCTACAATGAGCAGTTCTTC | CASSLVLTGGAYNEQFF
. | TRBJ2-5 | TRBV29-1 | many | TGCAGCGTTGGAGAGGAGACCCAGTACTTC | CSVGEETQYF
TRBD1 | TRBJ2-1 | TRBV24-1 | many | TGTGCCACCAGTGACCGGGGACAGGGGAGGGATGAGCAGTTCTTC | CATSDRGQGRDEQFF
TRBD1 | TRBJ2-1 | TRBV5-1 | few | TGCGCCAGCAGCCGAAGTGGGGACAGGTACCCACTCCAGTTCTTC | CASSRSGDRYPLQFF
. | TRBJ1-5 | TRBV2 | . | TGTGCCAGCAGGTGGGACGCCAATCAGCCCCAGCATTTT | CASRWDANQPQHF
TRBD2 | TRBJ2-3 | TRBV20-1 | many | TGCAGTGCTAGGGCGGCAACGGGAGGAAGCACAGATACGCAGTATTTT | CSARAATGGSTDTQYF